The rows below give T cell receptor beta chains drawn from one sample of a study of T cells in pancreatic ductal adenocarcinoma. Here immunoSEQ multiplex PCR was the method, and the copy in TCRdb shows in-frame clones only, minus some. This table holds 97,000 or so clones, nearly 95% found once. Sequenced: PBMCs. All receptors derive from a human donor with pancreatic ductal adenocarcinoma. Each CDR3 is given without its conserved first and last residue. The D gene is left open where the match is weak.

TRBV5-1,TRBD2,TRBJ2-3,12,ASSPGTSPDTQY
TRBV5-1,NA,TRBJ2-7,12,ASSLLSQESEQY
TRBV7-2,TRBD1,TRBJ1-1,11,ASSPRTGTGAF
TRBV18,NA,TRBJ1-1,11,ASSPPGKTEAF
TRBV11-2,TRBD2,TRBJ2-3,13,ASSFRTSLLDTQY
TRBV9,TRBD1,TRBJ2-1,16,ASSVEDHGTATYNEQF
TRBV9,NA,TRBJ2-1,11,ASSVGEYNEQF
TRBV28,NA,TRBJ1-2,12,ASSSETANYGYT
TRBV30,TRBD1,TRBJ1-2,10,VSSPKGAGYT
TRBV28,NA,TRBJ1-1,13,ASSSPQGTAAEAF
TRBV6-5,NA,TRBJ2-2,12,ASTRGRGGWELF
TRBV18,TRBD2,TRBJ2-1,14,ASSPYHSGGGNEQF